This passage covers 27 T cell receptor beta chains from one sample sequenced in a study of T cell repertoires in cytomegalovirus infection. TCRdb re-called the reads through MiXCR, storing one row per CDR3 protein. This table has roughly 800,000 distinct CDR3 sequences, 29% appearing once. The antigens for these receptors are not known. The material was cultured CD8+ T cells from PBMCs, obtained from culture after CMV antigen stimulation. These receptors came from a human donor in good health (CMV status not recorded). Some clones in this sample may be carry-over from other donors' samples.

This clonotype occurred a few times. The V and J genes are TRBV12-3 or TRBV12-4 and TRBJ1-1; D is perhaps TRBD1 (6 bases). This CDR3 contains 13 residues. The V end was cut by 1 base, the J end by 8 bases, with 11 bases between. The CDR3 reads CASSLEGGLEAFF. DNA of the CDR3: TGTGCCAGCAGTTTAGAGGGGGGGTTAGAAGCTTTCTTT.

The chain employs TRBV11-2 and TRBJ1-6, with TRBD1 as a possible D gene (5 bases). The V end was cut by 2 bases, the J end by 9 bases, with 8 bases between. Germline-derived CDR1 and CDR2 are SGHAT and FQNNGV. The CDR3 contains 13 residues. This CDR3 is CASSLSGGSPLHF. For the CDR3, the DNA is TGTGCCAGCAGCTTATCCGGGGGTTCACCCCTCCACTTT.

The chain recombines TRBV20-1 with TRBJ2-1; TRBD1 agrees at 8 bases. CDR1 DFQATT and CDR2 SNEGSKA come from the germline V gene (reference sequence). This CDR3 has 17 amino acids. V was clipped by 1 base and J by 9 bases; unmatched bases: 17. The CDR3 spells CSARGHPPGTGSPEQFF. In nucleotides, the CDR3 is TGCAGTGCTAGAGGGCACCCCCCCGGGACAGGTTCCCCTGAGCAGTTCTTC.

V usage is TRBV7-3 and J usage is TRBJ2-7, with D maybe TRBD1 (5 bases). V was pared by 6 bases and J by 5 bases, with 14 bases between. The germline V gene encodes CDR1 SGHTA and CDR2 FQGTGA. There are 13 residues in the CDR3. The CDR3 region is CASRTGMSDEQYF. CDR3 DNA: TGTGCCAGCAGAACAGGAATGAGCGACGAGCAGTACTTC.

This chain joins TRBV12-3 or TRBV12-4 and TRBJ2-3, with TRBD1 as a possible D gene (5 bases). V shed 3 bases and J shed 2 bases, with 12 bases lying between them. The CDR3 spans 15 residues. CDR3 protein: CASSFRYRNTDTQYF. The CDR3 DNA reads as TGTGCCAGCAGTTTTCGATACAGGAACACAGATACGCAGTATTTT.

The chain carries TRBV10-3 and TRBJ2-3, with D perhaps given as TRBD1 or TRBD2 (6 bases each). This CDR3 is 15 amino acids long. Per the germline V gene, CDR1 is ENHRY and CDR2 is SYGVKD. Trimming took off 10 bases at V and 2 bases at J, with 19 bases between the two ends. The CDR3 DNA is TGTGCCACCTATACAGGGCGGGACGCCACAGATACGCAGTATTTT. It translates to CATYTGRDATDTQYF.

The chain has TRBV28 and TRBJ2-4, with D maybe TRBD1 (6 bases). Looked up from germline, CDR1 is MDHEN and CDR2 is SYDVKM. V was trimmed by 3 bases and J by 0 bases, leaving 6 bases between them. The CDR3 loop spans 14 amino acids. The CDR3 nucleotides read TGTGCCAGCAGTTTGGGGGCAGCCAAAAACATTCAGTACTTC. Translating it yields CASSLGAAKNIQYF.

This clonotype turned up a few times. The J gene is TRBJ1-2, the V gene TRBV11-1; D unclear. Germline CDR1 is SGHAT and CDR2 is FQDESV (reference sequence). The CDR3 is 13 residues long. The V and J ends lost 3 bases and 13 bases respectively, with 18 bases between them. CDR3 sequence reads: CASSLTDTEVCTF. The CDR3 region has the DNA TGTGCCAGCAGCTTGACGGATACCGAGGTCTGCACCTTC.

This clonotype was counted a few times. V and J are TRBV25-1 and TRBJ2-3; the match to TRBD2 covers 7 bases. Germline V gene sequence: CDR1 MGHDK, CDR2 SYGVNS. The CDR3 runs 13 residues. After removal of 6 bases from V and 5 bases from J, the junction contained 5 bases not matched to a gene. This chain's CDR3 is CASRLGGVDTQYF. The CDR3 nucleotides read TGTGCCAGCAGGTTGGGAGGGGTAGATACGCAGTATTTT.

This clonotype was picked up a small number of times. This chain links TRBV6-1 with TRBJ2-7, with unresolved D. There are 14 residues in the CDR3. CDR1 and CDR2 from the germline V gene are MNHNS and SASEGT. Trimming took off 5 bases at V and 2 bases at J, with 13 bases between the two ends. The CDR3 region is CASSYPGSTYEQYV. Here the CDR3 DNA reads TGTGCCAGCAGTTATCCGGGCAGCACCTACGAGCAGTACGTC.

This clonotype was found many times. The J gene is TRBJ1-1, the V gene TRBV7-6, with TRBD1 identical over 8 bases. CDR1 SGHVS and CDR2 FNYEAQ come from the germline V gene. CDR3 size: 13 residues. J lost 2 bases, V lost 8 bases, and 4 bases had no gene match. This CDR3 is CASRQGANTEAFF. CDR3 coding DNA: TGTGCCAGCCGGCAGGGGGCCAACACTGAAGCTTTCTTT.

This clonotype was observed at least ten times. The V gene is TRBV11-2, the J gene TRBJ1-2; 9 nucleotides line up with TRBD1. This CDR3 region has 16 residues. V lost 1 base and J lost 4; bases outside the gene matches: 7. The germline V gene has CDR1 SGHAT and CDR2 FQNNGV. CDR3 coding DNA: TGTGCCAGCAGCTTAGTTACAGGGGGCGCAGTCTATGGCTACACCTTC. Translated, it gives CASSLVTGGAVYGYTF.

A few counts support this clonotype. This sequence joins TRBV28 and TRBJ2-3; no firm D call. The CDR3 contains 17 residues. Trimming removed 2 bases at V and 0 bases at J, with 15 bases between. The germline V gene encodes CDR1 MDHEN and CDR2 SYDVKM. The CDR3, as DNA: TGTGCCAGCAGTTTAGGTCTCGAGAGCTATAGCACAGATACGCAGTATTTT. Translation gives CASSLGLESYSTDTQYF.

This clonotype has at least ten counts. This chain uses TRBV7-2 with TRBJ2-3; the D gene is possibly TRBD2 (6 bases). V gave up 4 bases and J gave up 6 bases, with 23 bases separating them. CDR1 and CDR2 from the germline V gene are SGHTA and FQGNSA. The CDR3 runs to 17 residues. CDR3 coding DNA: TGTGCCAGCAGCTATCGACCTAGGCCCCTCGCGGGGGATACGCAGTATTTT. Its translation is CASSYRPRPLAGDTQYF.

J is TRBJ1-5 and V is TRBV11-3, with D unclear. The CDR3 has 18 amino acids. CDR1 and CDR2 from the germline V gene are SGHNT and YENEEA. V was cut by 5 bases and J by 2 bases, with 22 bases left in between. This chain's CDR3 is CASSIPTRTDYGNQPQHF. The CDR3 DNA sequence: TGTGCCAGCAGCATTCCGACCCGGACGGACTATGGCAATCAGCCCCAGCATTTT.

This clonotype was observed a few times. The chain uses TRBV7-6 and TRBJ2-3, with 12 bases identical to TRBD2. Trimming removed 5 bases from V and 3 bases from J; junction bases left unmatched: 9. The CDR3 sequence is 17 residues long. Looked up from germline, CDR1 is SGHVS and CDR2 is FNYEAQ. DNA for the CDR3: TGTGCCAGCAGCCCGCTTCCTAGCGGGGGGGGGACAGATACGCAGTATTTT. It translates to CASSPLPSGGGTDTQYF.

The table lists this clonotype with a count of one. The V gene is TRBV27, the J gene TRBJ2-7; 10 bases match TRBD1. Germline V lookup: CDR1 MNHEY, CDR2 SMNVEV (reference sequence). The CDR3 sequence is 15 residues long. J gave up 4 bases and V 6 bases, and 9 bases lay outside the gene matches. The CDR3 DNA is TGTGCCAGCAGCCCTGACAGGGGGCTAGTGTACGAGCAGTACTTC. Residues: CASSPDRGLVYEQYF.

This chain joins TRBV14 and TRBJ1-1; D might be TRBD1 (5 bases). The CDR3 length is 15 residues. The germline V gene encodes CDR1 SGHDN and CDR2 FVKESK. V was pared by 1 base and J by 7 bases, with 16 bases between. In DNA, the CDR3 is TGTGCCAGCAGCCAAGTTGATTCAGGGAAATTTGAAGCTTTCTTT. It yields the protein CASSQVDSGKFEAFF.

This clonotype was seen only a few times. The rearrangement uses TRBV12-3 or TRBV12-4 and TRBJ1-6, with a tentative D call TRBD1 (5 bases). Trimming removed 3 bases at V and 11 bases at J, with 14 bases between. This CDR3 is 14 amino acids long. The chain's CDR3 is CASSLSRGGTPLHF. CDR3 bases: TGTGCCAGCAGTTTGAGTAGGGGCGGTACACCCCTCCACTTT.

This clonotype turned up a few times. The V and J genes are TRBV5-6 and TRBJ2-1; 7 nucleotides match TRBD2. Losses at the gene ends were 3 bases for V and 4 bases for J; bases not matched to a gene: 13. The CDR3 consists of 17 residues. Germline V gene lookup returns CDR1 SGHDT and CDR2 YYEEEE. The CDR3 sequence: CASSSPRLAPAYNEQFF. The CDR3 region has the DNA TGTGCCAGCAGCTCCCCTAGACTAGCCCCGGCGTACAATGAGCAGTTCTTC.

This clonotype was seen repeatedly, ten times or more. The V call is TRBV7-2, the J call TRBJ2-7; tentatively, D is TRBD1 (6 bases). Germline V CDR1 and CDR2: SGHTA, FQGNSA. Trimming stripped 3 bases from V and 3 bases from J, with 9 bases between. The CDR3 consists of 13 residues. The CDR3 is CASSFSGDYEQYF. The CDR3 DNA reads TGTGCCAGCAGCTTTTCAGGGGACTACGAGCAGTACTTC.

This clonotype was seen a few times. The V and J genes are TRBV12-3 or TRBV12-4 and TRBJ2-3; 7 bases agree with TRBD2. CDR3 length: 15 amino acids. The junction had 12 bases not matched to a gene; V was cut back by 6 bases and J by 6 bases. Here the CDR3 reads CASSPDGRGVDTQYF. The CDR3 bases are TGTGCCAGCAGCCCGGACGGCCGGGGGGTGGATACGCAGTATTTT.

This clonotype was found many times. Relative to the germline gene, one junction end is altered; a read error may explain this. Here the CDR3 DNA reads TGTGCTAGCAGCGAAACAGGGGTTTGGAATGAGCAGTTCTTC. This translates into CASSETGVWNEQFF. V is TRBV7-7 and J is TRBJ2-1; 7 bases are a match to TRBD1. This CDR3 spans 14 amino acids. Looked up from germline, CDR1 is SSHAT and CDR2 is FNYEAQ (reference sequence).

The chain uses TRBV10-3 and TRBJ2-5; TRBD2 agrees at 8 bases. Germline values: CDR1 ENHRY, CDR2 SYGVKD. V was clipped by 2 bases and J by 4 bases; unmatched bases: 9. The CDR3 loop spans 16 amino acids. The CDR3 DNA sequence: TGTGCCATCAGTGAGGAAATAGCGGGGAAACGAGAGACCCAGTACTTC. Translating it yields CAISEEIAGKRETQYF.

This clonotype was found many times. The V call is TRBV7-6, the J call TRBJ2-1; perhaps TRBD2 as D (6 bases). The CDR3 has 13 residues. The ends were cut back, 5 bases at V and 1 base at J, with 6 bases in the middle. In germline, CDR1 is SGHVS, CDR2 FNYEAQ. In nucleotides, the CDR3 is TGTGCCAGCAGCCGGGAGTCCTACAATGAGCAGTTCTTC. Its protein product is CASSRESYNEQFF.

There are a few counts of this clonotype. The V gene is TRBV7-8, the J gene TRBJ1-4; D unresolved. CDR3 size: 11 residues. CDR1 SGHVS and CDR2 FQNEAQ come from the germline V gene. Trimming left V 5 bases short and J 14 bases short, with 12 bases between. The CDR3 loop is CASSPGGYLFF. For the CDR3, the DNA is TGTGCCAGCAGCCCCGGTGGCTATCTGTTTTTT. Drawing the rest from reference TRBV7-8 and TRBJ1-4, the complete variable domain is GAGVSQSPRYKVAKRGQDVALRCDPISGHVSLFWYQQALGQGPEFLTYFQNEAQLDKSGLPSDRFFAERPEGSVSTLKIQRTQQEDSAVYLCASSPGGYLFFGSGTQLSVL.

This clonotype showed up just once. The CDR3 DNA reads as TGTGCCACCAAAATAGGGGGGTCTGAAGCTTTCTTT. It specifies CATKIGGSEAFF. The rearrangement uses TRBV10-3 and TRBJ1-1, with D tentatively TRBD1 (6 bases). The length of the CDR3 is 12 residues. Trimming shortened V by 10 bases and J by 6 bases, and 15 bases separated the two germline ends. Germline CDR1 ENHRY, CDR2 SYGVKD.